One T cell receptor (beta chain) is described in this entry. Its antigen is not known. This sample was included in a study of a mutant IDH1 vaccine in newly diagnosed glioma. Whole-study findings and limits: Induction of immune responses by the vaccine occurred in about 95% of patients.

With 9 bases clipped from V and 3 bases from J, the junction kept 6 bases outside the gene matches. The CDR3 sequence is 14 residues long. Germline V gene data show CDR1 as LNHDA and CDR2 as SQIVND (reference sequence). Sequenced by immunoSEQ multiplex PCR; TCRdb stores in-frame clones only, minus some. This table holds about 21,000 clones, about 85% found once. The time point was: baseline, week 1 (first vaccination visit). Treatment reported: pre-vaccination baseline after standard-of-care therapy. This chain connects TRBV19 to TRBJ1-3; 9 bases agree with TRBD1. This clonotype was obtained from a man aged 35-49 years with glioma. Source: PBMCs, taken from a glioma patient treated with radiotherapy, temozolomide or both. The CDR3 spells CASRDRVSGNTIYF. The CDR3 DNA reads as TGTGCCAGCAGGGACAGGGTCAGTGGAAACACCATATATTTT.